This T cell receptor beta chain was sequenced for a study of sequential checkpoint blockade in melanoma. Stated treatment: randomized to nivolumab then ipilimumab (arm A) or the reverse (arm B). V gave up 6 bases and J gave up 0 bases, with 7 bases separating them. Germline lookup yields CDR1 SGHRS and CDR2 YFSETQ. This CDR3 comprises 12 residues. Produced via immunoSEQ multiplex PCR; TCRdb's table is partial and in-frame only. The sample comprises 20,000 or so clones, around 78% of which are singletons, and roughly 20% rests with the top ten. The TCR originated in a human donor with melanoma. The sample here was CD8+ T cells sorted from blood (inferred from file names), taken from a patient given nivolumab and ipilimumab in sequence. The rearrangement uses TRBV5-1 and TRBJ2-7; perhaps TRBD1 as D (5 bases). The CDR3 sequence is CASMTDSYEQYF. The CDR3 DNA sequence: TGCGCCAGCATGACAGACTCCTACGAGCAGTACTTC.